This TCR beta chain comes out of a study of spatial heterogeneity in lung cancer (dated by TCRdb to the late 2010s). Regarding the study in general: More beta-chain than alpha-chain transcripts were consistently detected, likely reflecting higher beta-chain transcript abundance. In the raw uncorrected reads, each unique combination of TCR and UMI appeared on average more than ten times. In tumor regions, TCR transcript counts showed a strong correlation with a T cell transcriptional module score from matched bulk RNA-seq. TCR alpha and beta repertoires were quantitatively compared across multiple tumor regions, matched nontumor lung and blood in non-small cell lung cancer. Both alpha and beta chains were TCR-sequenced in samples taken at surgery, namely 220 tumor regions, roughly 64 matched nontumor lung samples and some 53 PBMC samples. Nonsynonymous mutation counts, determined by whole-exome sequencing of tumor tissue, were related to TCR repertoire features.

The trim is 3 bases for V and 6 bases for J, with a gap of 12 bases between the germline ends. The CDR3 runs 14 residues from the cysteine to the phenylalanine. Of all the DNA, just the CDR3 is kept, 42 bases in frame from base 1. Ten or more counts support this clonotype. Its antigen is still unknown. One base away there is no much larger clone; base qualities are not given. Library preparation employed 5' RACE. This sample was sequenced with a NextSeq 500. To allow correction of PCR and sequencing errors, the TCR library protocol tagged every TCR cDNA molecule with a unique molecular identifier. Processing in the source paper ran as follows. TCR identification, UMI-based error correction and CDR3 extraction were all carried out with Decombinator tools. Expanded TCRs were defined as those above a frequency of 2 per 1,000, corresponding to the top 1% of the tumor frequency distribution. Expanded tumor TCRs were classed as regional if statistically deemed absent (corrected P<0.05) from at least one tumor region, otherwise ubiquitous. Renyi diversity was calculated using the R vegan package after each repertoire was subsampled 100 times to 5,000 TCRs. CDR3 similarity networks were built from amino acid triplet string-kernel similarity, connecting CDR3s with pairwise similarity above 0.82. Clones were called with MiXCR by TCRdb after fastp trimmed the public reads at Q25, and only in-frame beta chains were retained. Rows with one shared CDR3 protein collapse into an entry with the most common genes and DNA. The V and J calls shown here were made by TCRdb, not taken from the authors' results. Present in this sample are some 8,700 distinct CDR3 sequences, 12% of which were seen just once. Approximately 11% of the sample is taken by the ten largest.

Sample time point, as interpreted from the label and publication: sample taken at primary tumor resection. The donors were more than 60 patients from the lung TRACERx cohort who had early-stage, untreated non-small cell lung cancer. For TCR sequencing, whole RNA was extracted from tumor and nontumor lung tissue, or from cryopreserved PBMC samples, and no cell sorting was done. Patients were selected for TCR sequencing only if sufficient RNA was available from at least two tumor regions. Before selection, tumor and adjacent nontumor lung specimens were reviewed by a lung pathologist. The research as a whole found: Counts of ubiquitous and regional expanded TCRs were found to correlate with counts of ubiquitous and regional nonsynonymous mutations, respectively. TCR-seq coverage of tumor T cells was estimated to be only around 7.3% for alpha chains and about 13% for beta chains. A correlation was observed between the number of expanded intratumoral alpha and beta TCRs and the tumor nonsynonymous mutation count. Confirming at a functional level the hypothesis that regional TCRs recognize regional mutations was considered to require additional single-cell paired TCR alpha and beta sequencing.

The chain joins TRBV12-3 or TRBV12-4 to TRBJ2-1; the D gene lacks a confident call. This clonotype originated in a male donor with early-stage non-small cell lung cancer. The starting material was lung tumor tissue, obtained at surgery. CDR3 protein: CASSLQPPPNEQFF. The DNA sequence is as follows: TGTGCCAGCAGTTTGCAGCCACCCCCCAATGAGCAGTTCTTC.